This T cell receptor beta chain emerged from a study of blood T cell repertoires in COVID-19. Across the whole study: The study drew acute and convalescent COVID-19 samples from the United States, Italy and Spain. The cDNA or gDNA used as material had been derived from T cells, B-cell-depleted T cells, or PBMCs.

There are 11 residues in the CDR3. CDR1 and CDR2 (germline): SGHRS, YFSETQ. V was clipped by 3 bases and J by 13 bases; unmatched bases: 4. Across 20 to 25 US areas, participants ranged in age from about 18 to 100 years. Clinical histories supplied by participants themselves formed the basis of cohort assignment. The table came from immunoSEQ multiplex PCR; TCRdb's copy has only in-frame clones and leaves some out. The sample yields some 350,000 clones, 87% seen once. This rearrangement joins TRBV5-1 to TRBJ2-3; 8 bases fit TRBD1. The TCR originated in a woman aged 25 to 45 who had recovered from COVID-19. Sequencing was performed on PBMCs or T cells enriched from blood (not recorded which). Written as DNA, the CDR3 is TGCGCCAGCAGCTCGGACAGGGTAAAGTATTTT. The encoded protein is CASSSDRVKYF.